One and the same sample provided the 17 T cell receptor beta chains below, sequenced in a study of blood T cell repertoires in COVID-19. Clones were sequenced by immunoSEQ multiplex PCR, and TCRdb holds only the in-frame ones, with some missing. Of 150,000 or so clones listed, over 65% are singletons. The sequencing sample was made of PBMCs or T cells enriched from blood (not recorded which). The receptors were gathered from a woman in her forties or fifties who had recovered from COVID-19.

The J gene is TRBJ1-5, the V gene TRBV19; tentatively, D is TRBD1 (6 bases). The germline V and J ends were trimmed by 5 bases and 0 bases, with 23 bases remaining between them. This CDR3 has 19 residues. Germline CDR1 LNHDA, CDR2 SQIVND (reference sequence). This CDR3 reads CASSELGTSWSLSNQPQHF. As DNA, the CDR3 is TGTGCCAGTAGTGAGTTAGGGACATCATGGAGTCTTAGCAATCAGCCCCAGCATTTT.

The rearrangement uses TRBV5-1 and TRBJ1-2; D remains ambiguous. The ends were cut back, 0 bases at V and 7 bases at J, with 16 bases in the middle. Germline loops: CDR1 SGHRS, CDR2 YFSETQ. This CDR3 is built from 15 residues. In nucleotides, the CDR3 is TGCGCCAGCAGCTTGGACCCCGGGAGGGCTGGTGGCTACACCTTC. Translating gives CASSLDPGRAGGYTF.

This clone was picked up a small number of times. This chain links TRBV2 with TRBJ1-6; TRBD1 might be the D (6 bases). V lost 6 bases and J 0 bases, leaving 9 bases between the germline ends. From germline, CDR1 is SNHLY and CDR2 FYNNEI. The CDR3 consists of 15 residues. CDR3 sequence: CASRRGSSYNSPLHF. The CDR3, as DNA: TGTGCCAGCAGAAGGGGGAGCTCCTATAATTCACCCCTCCACTTT. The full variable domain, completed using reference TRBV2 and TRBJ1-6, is EPEVTQTPSHQVTQMGQEVILRCVPISNHLYFYWYRQILGQKVEFLVSFYNNEISEKSEIFDDQFSVERPDGSNFTLKIRSTKLEDSAMYFCASRRGSSYNSPLHFGNGTRLTVT.

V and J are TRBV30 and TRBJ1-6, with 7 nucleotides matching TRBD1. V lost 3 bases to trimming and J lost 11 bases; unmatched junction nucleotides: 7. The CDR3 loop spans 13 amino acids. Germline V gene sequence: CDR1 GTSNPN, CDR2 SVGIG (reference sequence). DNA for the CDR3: TGTGCCTGGAGAACGGCAGGGGGAACACCCCTCCACTTT. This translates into CAWRTAGGTPLHF.

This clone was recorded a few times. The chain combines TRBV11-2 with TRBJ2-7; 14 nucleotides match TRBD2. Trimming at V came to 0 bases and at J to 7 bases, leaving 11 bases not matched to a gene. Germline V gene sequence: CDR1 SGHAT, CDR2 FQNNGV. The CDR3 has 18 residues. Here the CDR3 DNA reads TGTGCCAGCAGCTTAGATCTGAGGGGGACTAGCGGGGGATATGAGCAGTACTTC. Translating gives CASSLDLRGTSGGYEQYF.

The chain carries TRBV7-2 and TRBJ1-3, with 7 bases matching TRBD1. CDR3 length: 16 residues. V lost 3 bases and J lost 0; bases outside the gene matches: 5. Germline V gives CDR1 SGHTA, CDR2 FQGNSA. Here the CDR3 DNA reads TGTGCCAGCAGCTTGGGGACAGTCCACTCTGGAAACACCATATATTTT. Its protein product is CASSLGTVHSGNTIYF.

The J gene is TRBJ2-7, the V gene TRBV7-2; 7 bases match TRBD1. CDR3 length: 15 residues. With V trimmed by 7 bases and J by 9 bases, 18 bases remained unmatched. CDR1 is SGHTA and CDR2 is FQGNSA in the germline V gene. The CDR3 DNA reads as TGTGCCAGCACCCGCGCACCCGGGACAGCGGAGGTGCAGTACTTC. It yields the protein CASTRAPGTAEVQYF.

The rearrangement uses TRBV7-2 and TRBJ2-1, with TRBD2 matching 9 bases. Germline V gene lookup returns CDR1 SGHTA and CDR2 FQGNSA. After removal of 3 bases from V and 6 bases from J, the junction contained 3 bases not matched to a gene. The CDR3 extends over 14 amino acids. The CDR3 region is CASSFRSGGNEQFF. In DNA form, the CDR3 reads TGTGCCAGCAGCTTTCGTAGCGGGGGCAATGAGCAGTTCTTC.

This CDR3 is CSVETGSANTEAFF. Here the CDR3 DNA reads TGCAGCGTGGAAACAGGGAGCGCCAACACTGAAGCTTTCTTT. The chain has TRBV29-1 and TRBJ1-1, with D possibly TRBD1 on 6 matching bases. With 6 bases removed from V and 2 bases from J, the gap between germline ends came to 16 bases. The CDR3 is 14 residues long. Germline CDR1 reads SQVTM; CDR2 reads ANQGSEA.

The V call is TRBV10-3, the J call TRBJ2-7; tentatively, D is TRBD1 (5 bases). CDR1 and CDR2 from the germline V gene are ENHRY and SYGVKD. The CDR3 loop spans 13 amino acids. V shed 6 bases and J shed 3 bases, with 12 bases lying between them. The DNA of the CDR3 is TGTGCCATCAGGGCGGACACCCGCTACGAGCAGTACTTC. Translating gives CAIRADTRYEQYF.

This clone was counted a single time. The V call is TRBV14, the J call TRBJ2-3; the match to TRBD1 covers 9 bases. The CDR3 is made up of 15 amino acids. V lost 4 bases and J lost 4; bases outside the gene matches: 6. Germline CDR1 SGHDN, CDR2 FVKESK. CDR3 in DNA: TGTGCCAGCAGCCCACTGGGACAGGGAGCAGATACGCAGTATTTT. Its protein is CASSPLGQGADTQYF.

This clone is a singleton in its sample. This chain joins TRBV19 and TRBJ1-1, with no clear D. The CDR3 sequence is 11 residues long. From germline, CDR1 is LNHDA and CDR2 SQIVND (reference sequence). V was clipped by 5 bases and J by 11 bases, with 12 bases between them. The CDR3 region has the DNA TGTGCCAGTAGTGCCCCGGGTGGTGCTTTCTTT. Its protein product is CASSAPGGAFF. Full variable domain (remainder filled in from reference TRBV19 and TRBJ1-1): DGGITQSPKYLFRKEGQNVTLSCEQNLNHDAMYWYRQDPGQGLRLIYYSQIVNDFQKGDIAEGYSVSREKKESFPLTVTSAQKNPTAFYLCASSAPGGAFFGQGTRLTVV.

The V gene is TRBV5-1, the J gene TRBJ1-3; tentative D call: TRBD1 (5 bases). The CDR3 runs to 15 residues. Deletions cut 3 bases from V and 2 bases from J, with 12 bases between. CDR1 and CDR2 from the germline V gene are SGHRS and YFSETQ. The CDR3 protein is CASSSSGGAGNTIYF. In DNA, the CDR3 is TGCGCCAGCAGCTCTTCCGGGGGGGCTGGAAACACCATATATTTT.

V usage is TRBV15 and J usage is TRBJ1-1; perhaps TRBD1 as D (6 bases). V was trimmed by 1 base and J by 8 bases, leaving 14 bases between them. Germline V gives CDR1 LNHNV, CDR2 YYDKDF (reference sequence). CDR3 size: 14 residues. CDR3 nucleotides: TGTGCCACCAGCAGAGCCAGGGGAAATTTCGAAGCTTTCTTT. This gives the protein CATSRARGNFEAFF.

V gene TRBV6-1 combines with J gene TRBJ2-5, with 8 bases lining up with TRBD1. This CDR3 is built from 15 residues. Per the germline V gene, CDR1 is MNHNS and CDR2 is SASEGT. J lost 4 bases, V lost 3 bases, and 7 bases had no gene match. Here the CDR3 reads CASSERQGYLETQYF. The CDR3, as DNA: TGTGCCAGCAGTGAGAGACAGGGGTATTTAGAGACCCAGTACTTC.

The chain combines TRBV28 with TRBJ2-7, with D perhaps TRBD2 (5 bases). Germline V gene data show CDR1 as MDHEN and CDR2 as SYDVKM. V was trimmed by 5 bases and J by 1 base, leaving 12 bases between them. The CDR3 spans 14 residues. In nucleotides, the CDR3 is TGTGCCAGCAGTCCCGCGGGCAGATCCTACGAGCAGTACTTC. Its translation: CASSPAGRSYEQYF.

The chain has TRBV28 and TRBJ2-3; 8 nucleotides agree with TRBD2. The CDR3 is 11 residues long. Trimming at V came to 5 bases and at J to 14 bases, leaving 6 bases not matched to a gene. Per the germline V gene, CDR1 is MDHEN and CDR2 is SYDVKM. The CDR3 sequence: CASSSGGKAYF. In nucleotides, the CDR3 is TGTGCCAGCAGTAGCGGGGGAAAGGCGTATTTT. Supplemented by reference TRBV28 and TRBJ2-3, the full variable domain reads DVKVTQSSRYLVKRTGEKVFLECVQDMDHENMFWYRQDPGLGLRLIYFSYDVKMKEKGDIPEGYSVSREKKERFSLILESASTNQTSMYLCASSSGGKAYFGPGTRLTVL.